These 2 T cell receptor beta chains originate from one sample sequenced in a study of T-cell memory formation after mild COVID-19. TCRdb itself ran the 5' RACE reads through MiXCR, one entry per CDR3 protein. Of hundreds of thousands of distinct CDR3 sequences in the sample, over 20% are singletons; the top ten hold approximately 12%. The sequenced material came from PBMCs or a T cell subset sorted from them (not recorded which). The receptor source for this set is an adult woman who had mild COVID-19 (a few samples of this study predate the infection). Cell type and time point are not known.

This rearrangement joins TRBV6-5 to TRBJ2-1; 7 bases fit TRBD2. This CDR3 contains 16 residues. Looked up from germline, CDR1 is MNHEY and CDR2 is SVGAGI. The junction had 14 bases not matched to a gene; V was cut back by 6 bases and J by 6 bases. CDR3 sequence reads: CASREAAGATSNEQFF. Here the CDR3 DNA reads TGTGCCAGCAGAGAGGCTGCGGGAGCTACCAGCAATGAGCAGTTCTTC.

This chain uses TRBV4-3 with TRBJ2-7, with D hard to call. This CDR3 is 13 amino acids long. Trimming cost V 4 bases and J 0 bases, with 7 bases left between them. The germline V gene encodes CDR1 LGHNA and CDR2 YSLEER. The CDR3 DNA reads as TGCGCCAGCAGCCCTCAATACTCCTACGAGCAGTACTTC. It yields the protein CASSPQYSYEQYF.